This TCR beta chain was recovered during a study of T cell responses to AZD1222 COVID-19 vaccine. Trimming pared 6 bases from V and 0 bases from J, leaving 12 bases between. This CDR3 has 15 amino acids. The germline gives CDR1 MNHEY, CDR2 SMNVEV (reference sequence). Clones were read by immunoSEQ multiplex PCR, and TCRdb kept only the in-frame ones, dropping some. The data show approximately 160,000 clones, 90% to 95% seen once. The count of this clone is one. This TCR derives from an adult in good health. J is TRBJ1-3 and V is TRBV27, with D maybe TRBD1 (6 bases). The source was peripheral blood, collected on day 0 of AZD1222 vaccination. The CDR3: CASRTNRDSGNTIYF. CDR3 nucleotides: TGTGCCAGCAGAACGAACAGGGACTCTGGAAACACCATATATTTT.